The entry below describes one T cell receptor beta chain. With 10 bases removed from V and 1 base from J, the gap between germline ends came to 13 bases. The CDR3 is made up of 13 amino acids. CDR1 and CDR2 (germline): MDHEN, SYDVKM. Per the authors' pipeline: Counts of nucleated cells, estimated from reference gene primer amplification, were obtained. TCRdb's copy holds only in-frame clones and misses some; the assay was immunoSEQ multiplex PCR. For V, J and clone size, that table is used; D and trimming come from the DNA. Of about 45,000 clones detected, approximately 85% appear once; the ten largest clones hold under 35%. These data belong to a study of blood T cell repertoires in COVID-19. Overall study context: Samples came from the United States, Italy and Spain, spanning acute and convalescent COVID-19. In each case, the material was cDNA or gDNA derived from T cells, B-cell-depleted T cells, or PBMCs.

This TCR derives from a woman older than 75 with acute or convalescent COVID-19. The V and J genes are TRBV28 and TRBJ1-2, with D possibly matching TRBD1 (5 bases). Sequenced: peripheral blood. The CDR3 DNA is TGTGCCATCCCCAGGGAGGGTAACTATGGCTACACCTTC. It codes for CAIPREGNYGYTF.